The 22 T cell receptor beta chains below were found in one sample sequenced in a study of a mutant IDH1 vaccine in newly diagnosed glioma. TCRdb keeps only in-frame clones here, not all; method: immunoSEQ multiplex PCR. The sample records fewer than 65,000 clones, over 60% being singletons. The time point is: baseline, week 1 (first vaccination visit). This sample's treatment: pre-vaccination baseline after standard-of-care therapy. The sequenced sample was PBMCs, obtained from a glioma patient treated with radiotherapy, temozolomide or both. These receptor sequences come from a woman aged 40 to 55 with glioma.

This chain joins TRBV2 and TRBJ2-7, with a weak D call TRBD2 (7 bases). CDR1 is SNHLY, CDR2 FYNNEI, per germline. V gave up 6 bases and J gave up 2 bases, with 20 bases separating them. The length of the CDR3 is 16 residues. The CDR3 spells CASSLGGAANTYEQYF. The CDR3 DNA reads TGTGCCAGCAGCCTGGGGGGGGCAGCCAACACCTACGAGCAGTACTTC.

This chain connects TRBV27 to TRBJ1-5; no definite D call. Deletions cut 1 base from V and 8 bases from J, with 6 bases between. The CDR3 totals 12 residues. In germline, CDR1 is MNHEY, CDR2 SMNVEV (reference sequence). CDR3 coding DNA: TGTGCCAGCAGTTTATACGGGGAGCCCCAGCATTTT. Protein product: CASSLYGEPQHF.

The V gene is TRBV18, the J gene TRBJ2-7; TRBD1 matches at 8 bases. This CDR3 spans 13 amino acids. V trimming: 3 bases; J trimming: 6 bases; junction bases outside the gene matches: 4. The germline gives CDR1 KGHSH, CDR2 LQKENI. CDR3 sequence reads: CASSPSDRGEQYF. CDR3 sequence (DNA): TGTGCCAGCTCACCGTCAGACAGGGGCGAGCAGTACTTC.

The V call is TRBV27, the J call TRBJ1-5, with 7 positions matching TRBD1. The V segment lost 5 bases and the J segment 2 bases; nucleotides outside the gene matches: 9. There are 16 residues in the CDR3. Per germline, CDR1 MNHEY and CDR2 SMNVEV (reference sequence). The CDR3 reads CASSAPGQRGNQPQHF. For the CDR3, the DNA is TGTGCCAGCAGTGCCCCGGGACAGCGGGGCAATCAGCCCCAGCATTTT.

V and J are TRBV2 and TRBJ2-7, with TRBD1 identical over 9 bases. The germline gives CDR1 SNHLY, CDR2 FYNNEI. The ends lost 8 bases at V and 12 bases at J; junction bases unmatched: 8. CDR3 length equals 11 residues. CDR3 loop: CASFPYRGPYF. CDR3 in DNA: TGTGCCAGCTTCCCGTACAGGGGGCCGTACTTC.

This chain links TRBV6-1 with TRBJ2-7; 13 nucleotides align to TRBD2. This CDR3 contains 15 residues. Germline values: CDR1 MNHNS, CDR2 SASEGT. V gave up 7 bases and J gave up 6 bases; unmatched junction bases: 9. This CDR3 is CASILLAGGPSEQYF. The CDR3 DNA is TGTGCCAGCATTTTACTAGCGGGGGGGCCGTCCGAGCAGTACTTC.

The J gene is TRBJ2-7, the V gene TRBV9; D may be TRBD1 or TRBD2 (5 bases each). Germline V CDR1 and CDR2: SGDLS, YYNGEE. The CDR3 extends over 14 amino acids. The V and J ends lost 4 bases and 3 bases respectively, with 14 bases between them. DNA of the CDR3: TGTGCCAGCAGCCTAATCCCGGGGCACTACGAGCAGTACTTC. This gives the protein CASSLIPGHYEQYF.

CDR3 loop: CASSQRNSGNTIYF. As DNA, the CDR3 is TGTGCCAGCAGCCAGAGGAACTCTGGAAACACCATATATTTT. This rearrangement joins TRBV7-2 to TRBJ1-3, with D unclear. CDR1 is SGHTA, CDR2 FQGNSA, per germline. Trimming took off 5 bases at V and 0 bases at J, with 8 bases between the two ends. The CDR3 spans 14 residues.

The chain couples TRBV20-1 to TRBJ2-1; D may correspond to TRBD1 or TRBD2 (5 bases each). Germline V gives CDR1 DFQATT, CDR2 SNEGSKA (reference sequence). V was shortened by 5 bases and J by 13 bases, with 12 bases between the two germline ends. The CDR3 extends over 10 amino acids. The CDR3, as DNA: TGCAGTGCTTCCGGGACCCCCCAGTTCTTC. Its protein is CSASGTPQFF.

The chain carries TRBV5-4 and TRBJ1-2; 7 bases match TRBD1. The CDR3 contains 15 residues. Trimming at V came to 4 bases and at J to 4 bases, leaving 10 bases not matched to a gene. From germline, CDR1 is SGHNT and CDR2 YYREEE (reference sequence). The CDR3 DNA reads as TGTGCCAGCAGCACCGGGACAGCGGGAACCTATGGCTACACCTTC. This gives the protein CASSTGTAGTYGYTF.

The CDR3 is CASSIAGGTEAEAFF. CDR3 sequence (DNA): TGTGCCAGTAGTATAGCCGGAGGGACAGAAGCTGAAGCTTTCTTT. This chain uses TRBV19 with TRBJ1-1; 7 bases line up with TRBD1. CDR1 is LNHDA, CDR2 SQIVND, per germline (reference sequence). This CDR3 is built from 15 residues. V lost 1 base, J lost 6 bases, and 8 bases stayed unmatched.

The V gene is TRBV7-8, the J gene TRBJ1-2, with a tentative D call TRBD1 (6 bases). Germline assignment: CDR1 SGHVS and CDR2 FQNEAQ. The V and J ends lost 0 bases and 4 bases respectively, with 9 bases between them. The CDR3 spans 14 residues. CDR3 protein: CASSLASGVYGYTF. CDR3 coding DNA: TGTGCCAGCAGCTTAGCCTCAGGGGTCTATGGCTACACCTTC.

This clone was counted only a few times. The V call is TRBV30, the J call TRBJ1-2; D possibly corresponds to TRBD1 (5 bases). Germline V gene lookup returns CDR1 GTSNPN and CDR2 SVGIG (reference sequence). V was shortened by 4 bases and J by 4 bases, with 13 bases between the two germline ends. The CDR3 consists of 13 residues. The CDR3 loop reads CAWMTERSYGYTF. The DNA of the CDR3 is TGTGCCTGGATGACAGAAAGGTCCTATGGCTACACCTTC.

This clone was observed a few times. The chain is built from TRBV23-1 and TRBJ1-4; D is uncertain. TRBV23-1 is designated an ORF whose function remains uncertain. This CDR3 contains 15 residues. The V gene lost 7 bases and the J gene lost 8 bases, with 20 bases spanning the gap. The CDR3 loop is CASTPPGQPHEKLFF. Written as DNA, the CDR3 is TGCGCCAGCACACCCCCCGGTCAACCCCACGAAAAACTGTTTTTT.

This clone was seen a few times. The chain joins TRBV6-5 to TRBJ2-7, with 7 bases matching TRBD1. The ends lost 4 bases at V and 1 base at J; junction bases unmatched: 7. This CDR3 contains 15 residues. Germline CDR1 and CDR2: MNHEY and SVGAGI. CDR3: CASSFGQAFSYEQYF. In nucleotides, the CDR3 is TGTGCCAGCAGTTTCGGACAGGCTTTTTCCTACGAGCAGTACTTC.

The chain employs TRBV7-2 and TRBJ2-5, with D possibly being TRBD1 or TRBD2 (5 bases each). CDR1 is SGHTA and CDR2 is FQGNSA in the germline V gene. Trimming pared 0 bases from V and 11 bases from J, leaving 7 bases between. The CDR3 extends over 11 amino acids. DNA for the CDR3: TGTGCCAGCAGCTTAGCGGGACCACAGTACTTC. This codes for CASSLAGPQYF. Variable domain in full (rest from reference TRBV7-2 and TRBJ2-5): GAGVSQSPSNKVTEKGKDVELRCDPISGHTALYWYRQSLGQGLEFLIYFQGNSAPDKSGLPSDRFSAERTGGSVSTLTIQRTQQEDSAVYLCASSLAGPQYFGPGTRLLVL.

V gene TRBV5-6 combines with J gene TRBJ2-5; 10 positions match TRBD2. The V gene end was trimmed by 1 base and the J gene end by 8 bases; junction bases not matched to a gene: 8. From germline, CDR1 is SGHDT and CDR2 YYEEEE. The CDR3 length is 15 residues. CDR3 region: CASSLIAGGSETQYF. The DNA of the CDR3 is TGTGCCAGCAGCTTGATAGCGGGGGGATCTGAAACCCAGTACTTC.

J is TRBJ2-5 and V is TRBV2; 14 bases match TRBD2. The CDR3 loop spans 16 amino acids. Trimming removed 6 bases from V and 5 bases from J; junction bases left unmatched: 8. CDR1 SNHLY and CDR2 FYNNEI come from the germline V gene. CDR3 bases: TGTGCCAGCAGGCAGACTAGCGGGGGGGCCTGGGAGACCCAGTACTTC. Encoded protein: CASRQTSGGAWETQYF.

The rearrangement uses TRBV6-5 and TRBJ1-1, with TRBD1 identical over 9 bases. Germline values: CDR1 MNHEY, CDR2 SVGAGI. The J segment lost 0 bases and the V segment lost 2 bases, leaving 4 bases of the junction unmatched. The CDR3 is 16 residues long. The CDR3 DNA sequence: TGTGCCAGCAGTTACCATGACAGGGGGTTGAACACTGAAGCTTTCTTT. This translates into CASSYHDRGLNTEAFF.

The V call is TRBV14, the J call TRBJ1-3, with D hard to call. Trimming cost V 4 bases and J 0 bases, with 10 bases left between them. The CDR3 is 15 amino acids. Per the germline V gene, CDR1 is SGHDN and CDR2 is FVKESK. CDR3 sequence reads: CASSRTPSSGNTIYF. The CDR3 DNA is TGTGCCAGCAGCCGCACCCCGAGCTCTGGAAACACCATATATTTT.

V is TRBV5-1 and J is TRBJ1-2; 8 bases are shared with TRBD1. The CDR3 runs to 13 residues. V shed 2 bases and J 6 bases; nucleotides not matched to a gene: 3. Germline CDR1 is SGHRS and CDR2 is YFSETQ. CDR3 amino acids: CASSFGTGDGYTF. CDR3 nucleotides: TGCGCCAGCAGCTTTGGGACAGGTGATGGCTACACCTTC.

This chain uses TRBV4-2 with TRBJ2-1; 9 nucleotides align to TRBD2. The germline gives CDR1 LGHNA, CDR2 YNFKEQ. J lost 5 bases, V lost 1 base, and 6 bases had no gene match. There are 16 residues in the CDR3. This CDR3 reads CASSQGAGGLDNEQFF. In DNA form, the CDR3 reads TGTGCCAGCAGCCAAGGGGCGGGGGGGCTCGACAATGAGCAGTTCTTC.